This TCR beta chain was documented in a study of PD-1 and CTLA-4 blockade in melanoma. CDR1 is SGDLS and CDR2 is YYNGEE in the germline V gene. The CDR3 runs 16 residues. Unmatched junction bases numbered 7, after V lost 4 bases and J lost 6 bases. Produced via immunoSEQ multiplex PCR; TCRdb's table is partial and in-frame only. The data contain roughly 30,000 clones, roughly nine tenths of them seen just once; the ten biggest clones take up approximately 6.4%. The specimen comprised CD8+ T cells from peripheral blood, sampled from a patient given anti-PD-1 treatment. This chain joins TRBV9 and TRBJ2-1, with 13 bases lining up with TRBD2. The TCR comes from a human donor with melanoma. CDR3 in amino acids: CASSPTLAGGSNEQFF. The CDR3 coding sequence is TGTGCCAGCAGCCCGACACTAGCGGGGGGGAGCAATGAGCAGTTCTTC.